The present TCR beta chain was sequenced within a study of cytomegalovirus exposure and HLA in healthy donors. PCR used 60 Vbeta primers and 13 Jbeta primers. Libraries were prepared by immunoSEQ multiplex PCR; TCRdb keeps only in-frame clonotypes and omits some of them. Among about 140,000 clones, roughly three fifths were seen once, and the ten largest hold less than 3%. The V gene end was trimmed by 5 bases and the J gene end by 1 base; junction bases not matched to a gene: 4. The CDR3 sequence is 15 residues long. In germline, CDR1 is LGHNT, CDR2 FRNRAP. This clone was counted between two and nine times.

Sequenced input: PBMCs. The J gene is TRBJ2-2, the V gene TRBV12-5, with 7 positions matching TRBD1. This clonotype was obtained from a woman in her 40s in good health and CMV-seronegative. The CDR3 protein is CASGVGQWNTGELFF. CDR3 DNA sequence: TGTGCTAGTGGTGTGGGACAGTGGAACACCGGGGAGCTGTTTTTT.